This TCR beta chain was found in a study of blood T cells in healthy people across ages. Study results and caveats: TCR beta diversity was tightly associated with the proportion of naive T cells.

Primers used in a second PCR of about 7 to 12 cycles were a sample-barcoded 5' primer and a J-beta primer mix. TCRdb itself ran the 5' RACE reads through MiXCR, one entry per CDR3 protein. The table shows around 1.5 million distinct CDR3 sequences, with 42% occurring only once. As concerns this clonotype: Its antigen remains unidentified.

V shed 4 bases and J 14 bases; nucleotides not matched to a gene: 15. This CDR3 has 14 amino acids. Germline loops: CDR1 SGHDN, CDR2 FVKESK. Sequences were obtained from blood. The chain recombines TRBV14 with TRBJ2-3; TRBD2 agrees at 7 bases. The sequence was collected from a woman younger than 35 in good health. The CDR3: CASSPPYLREALYF. The CDR3 DNA reads as TGTGCCAGCAGCCCGCCTTATCTCCGGGAGGCCCTGTATTTT.